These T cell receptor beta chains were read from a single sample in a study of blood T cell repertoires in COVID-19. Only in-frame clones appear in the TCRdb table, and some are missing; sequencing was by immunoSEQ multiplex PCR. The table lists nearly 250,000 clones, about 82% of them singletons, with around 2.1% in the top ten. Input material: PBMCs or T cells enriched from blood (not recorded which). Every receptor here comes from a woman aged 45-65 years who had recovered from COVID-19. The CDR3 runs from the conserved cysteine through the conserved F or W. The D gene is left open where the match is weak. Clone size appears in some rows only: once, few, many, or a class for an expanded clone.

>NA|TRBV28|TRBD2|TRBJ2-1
CASSSYGDRLAGGPYNEQFF
TGTGCCAGCAGTTCTTATGGGGACCGACTAGCGGGAGGGCCCTACAATGAGCAGTTCTTC
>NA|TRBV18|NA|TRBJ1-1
CASSPLGQNTEAFF
TGTGCCAGCTCACCCCTAGGACAGAACACTGAAGCTTTCTTT
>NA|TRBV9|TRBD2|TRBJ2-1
CASSAGSSGSSYNEQFF
TGTGCCAGCAGCGCCGGTTCTAGCGGGAGCTCCTACAATGAGCAGTTCTTC
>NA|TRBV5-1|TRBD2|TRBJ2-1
CASSDPSGGDNEQFF
TGCGCCAGCAGCGACCCTAGCGGGGGAGACAATGAGCAGTTCTTC
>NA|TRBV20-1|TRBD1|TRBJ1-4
CSASGDRDEKLFF
TGCAGTGCTAGTGGGGACAGGGACGAAAAACTGTTTTTT
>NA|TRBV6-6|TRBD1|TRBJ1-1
CASTGQGVNTEAFF
TGTGCCAGCACGGGACAGGGAGTGAACACTGAAGCTTTCTTT
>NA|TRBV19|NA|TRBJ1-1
CASSIMPGGTEAFF
TGTGCCAGTAGTATAATGCCCGGGGGGACTGAAGCTTTCTTT
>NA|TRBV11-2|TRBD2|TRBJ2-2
CASSQRTSGNTGELFF
TGTGCCAGCAGCCAGAGGACTAGCGGGAACACCGGGGAGCTGTTTTTT
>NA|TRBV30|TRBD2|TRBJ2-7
CAWGPGTSGSSHRFEQYF
TGTGCCTGGGGTCCCGGGACTAGCGGGAGTTCCCACCGGTTCGAGCAGTACTTC
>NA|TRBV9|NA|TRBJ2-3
CASSVARQTSTDTQYF
TGTGCCAGCAGCGTAGCGCGGCAGACGAGCACAGATACGCAGTATTTT
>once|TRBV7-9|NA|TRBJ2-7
CASSLLAGPMEQYF
TGTGCCAGCAGCCTGTTGGCGGGCCCTATGGAGCAGTACTTC
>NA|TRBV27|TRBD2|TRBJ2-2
CASSWGLTKNTGELFF
TGTGCCAGCAGTTGGGGACTAACGAAGAACACCGGGGAGCTGTTTTTT
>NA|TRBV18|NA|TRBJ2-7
CASSPGEGPRGYEQYF
TGTGCCAGCTCACCCGGGGAAGGGCCGAGGGGGTACGAGCAGTACTTC
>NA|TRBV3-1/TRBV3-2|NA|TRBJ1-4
CASSRLTGYEKLFF
TGTGCCAGCAGCCGCTTAACAGGGTATGAAAAACTGTTTTTT
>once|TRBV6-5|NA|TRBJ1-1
CASSYSVGGTEAFF
TGTGCCAGCAGTTACTCTGTCGGGGGAACTGAAGCTTTCTTT
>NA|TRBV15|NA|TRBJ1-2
CATSSSGVESGLRGYTF
TGTGCCACCAGTAGCAGTGGGGTAGAATCGGGACTAAGAGGCTACACCTTC
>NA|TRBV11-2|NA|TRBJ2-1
CASSLDQVTEQFF
TGTGCCAGCAGCTTAGATCAGGTGACTGAGCAGTTCTTC
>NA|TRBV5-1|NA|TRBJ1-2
CASSPGPGYTF
TGCGCCAGCAGCCCGGGTCCTGGCTACACCTTC
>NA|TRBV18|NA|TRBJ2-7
CASSSDSSYEQYF
TGTGCCAGCTCATCGGACAGCTCCTACGAGCAGTACTTC
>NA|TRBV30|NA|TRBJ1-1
CAWSAGRVNTEAFF
TGTGCCTGGAGCGCGGGACGGGTGAACACTGAAGCTTTCTTT
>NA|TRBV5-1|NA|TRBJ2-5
CASSLGAGAQETQYF
TGCGCCAGCAGCTTGGGGGCGGGGGCCCAAGAGACCCAGTACTTC
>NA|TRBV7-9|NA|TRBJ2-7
CASKGQTYEQYF
TGTGCCAGCAAAGGACAGACCTACGAGCAGTACTTC
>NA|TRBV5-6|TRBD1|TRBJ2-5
CASSSTGTGQETQYF
TGTGCCAGCAGCTCAACCGGGACAGGACAAGAGACCCAGTACTTC
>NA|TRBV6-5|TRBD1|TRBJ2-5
CASSGPGQGWETQYF
TGTGCCAGCAGCGGTCCGGGACAGGGCTGGGAGACCCAGTACTTC
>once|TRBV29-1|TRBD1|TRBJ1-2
CSGRQGGGYGYTF
TGCAGCGGGAGACAGGGGGGCGGCTATGGCTACACCTTC
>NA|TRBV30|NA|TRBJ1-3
CAWSGSGRSGNTIYF
TGTGCCTGGAGTGGATCAGGGCGATCTGGAAACACCATATATTTT
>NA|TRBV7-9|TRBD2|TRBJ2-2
CASSLGTSGSGELFF
TGTGCCAGCAGCTTGGGGACTAGCGGCTCCGGGGAGCTGTTTTTT
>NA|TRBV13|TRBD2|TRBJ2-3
CASSLEASGGTDTQYF
TGTGCCAGCAGCTTAGAGGCTAGCGGGGGCACAGATACGCAGTATTTT
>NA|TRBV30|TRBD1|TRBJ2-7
CAWVGGRGPYEQYF
TGTGCCTGGGTCGGAGGCAGGGGGCCGTACGAGCAGTACTTC
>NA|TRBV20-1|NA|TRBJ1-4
CSASDSGIGNEKLFF
TGCAGTGCCAGTGACAGCGGGATAGGTAATGAAAAACTGTTTTTT
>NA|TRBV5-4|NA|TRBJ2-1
CASSLDSLASYNEQFF
TGTGCCAGCAGCTTGGATTCTCTAGCCTCCTACAATGAGCAGTTCTTC
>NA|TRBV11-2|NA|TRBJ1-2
CASSSQGNGYTF
TGTGCCAGCAGCTCCCAGGGAAATGGCTACACCTTC
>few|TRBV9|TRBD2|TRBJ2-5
CASSVEPSGPSEETQYF
TGTGCCAGCAGCGTAGAGCCTAGCGGACCGTCTGAAGAGACCCAGTACTTC
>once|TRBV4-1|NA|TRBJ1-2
CASSQDLREDGYTF
TGCGCCAGCAGCCAAGATTTAAGGGAGGATGGCTACACCTTC
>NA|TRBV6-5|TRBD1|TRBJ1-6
CASSRGGQGGIPLHF
TGTGCCAGCAGTCGCGGAGGACAGGGTGGGATACCCCTCCACTTT
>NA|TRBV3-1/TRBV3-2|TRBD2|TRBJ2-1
CASSPSGRTSYNEQFF
TGTGCCAGCAGCCCGAGCGGGAGGACTTCCTACAATGAGCAGTTCTTC
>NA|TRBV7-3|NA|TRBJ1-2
CASSLEGYGYTF
TGTGCCAGCAGCTTAGAGGGCTATGGCTACACCTTC
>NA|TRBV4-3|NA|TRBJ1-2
CASSQDLWGASSYGYTF
TGCGCCAGCAGCCAAGATTTGTGGGGAGCGTCTAGCTATGGCTACACCTTC
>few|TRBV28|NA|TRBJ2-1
CASSSPDRNEQFF
TGTGCCAGCAGTTCGCCTGACAGGAATGAGCAGTTCTTC
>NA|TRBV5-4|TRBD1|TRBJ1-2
CASSSQGTYGYTF
TGTGCCAGCAGCTCACAGGGGACCTATGGCTACACCTTC
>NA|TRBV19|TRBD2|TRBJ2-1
CASRLTGASGSNEQFF
TGTGCCAGTCGACTGACGGGGGCTAGCGGGAGCAATGAGCAGTTCTTC
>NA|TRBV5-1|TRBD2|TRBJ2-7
CASSSLTSEDEQYF
TGCGCCAGCAGCTCCCTGACTAGCGAGGACGAGCAGTACTTC
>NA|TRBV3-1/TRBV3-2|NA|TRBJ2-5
CASSPSPGSQETQYF
TGTGCCAGCAGCCCCTCGCCAGGGTCACAAGAGACCCAGTACTTC
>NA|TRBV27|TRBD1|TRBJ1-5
CASRGTGGLANQPQHF
TGTGCCAGCAGGGGCACAGGGGGTTTGGCAAATCAGCCCCAGCATTTT
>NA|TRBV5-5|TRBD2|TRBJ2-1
CASRAGGSLYNEQFF
TGTGCCAGCAGGGCCGGGGGGAGTCTGTACAATGAGCAGTTCTTC
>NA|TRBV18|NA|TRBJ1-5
CASSPGGNQPQHF
TGTGCCAGCTCACCAGGAGGAAATCAGCCCCAGCATTTT
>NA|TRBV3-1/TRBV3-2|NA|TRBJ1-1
CASSHPWVSGTEAFF
TGTGCCAGCAGCCACCCCTGGGTCTCGGGCACTGAAGCTTTCTTT
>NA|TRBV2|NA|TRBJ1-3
CASSGPGQTAVHTIYF
TGTGCCAGCAGCGGCCCTGGGCAGACCGCCGTACACACCATATATTTT
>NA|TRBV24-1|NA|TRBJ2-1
CATSDISMDEQFF
TGTGCCACCAGTGATATTAGCATGGATGAGCAGTTCTTC
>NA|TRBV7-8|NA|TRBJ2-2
CASSPIRVNTGELFF
TGTGCCAGCAGCCCGATCAGGGTGAACACCGGGGAGCTGTTTTTT
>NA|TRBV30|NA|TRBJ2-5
CAWSRHRGTRETQYF
TGTGCCTGGAGCCGACATCGGGGGACCAGAGAGACCCAGTACTTC
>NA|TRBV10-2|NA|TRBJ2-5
CASSESRRQETQYF
TGCGCCAGCAGTGAGTCGAGGCGGCAAGAGACCCAGTACTTC
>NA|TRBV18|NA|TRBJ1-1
CASSPQTDNEAFF
TGTGCCAGCTCACCCCAGACAGATAATGAAGCTTTCTTT
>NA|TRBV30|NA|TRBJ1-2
CAWSYRGPGYTF
TGTGCCTGGAGTTACAGAGGGCCTGGCTACACCTTC
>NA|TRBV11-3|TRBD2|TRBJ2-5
CASSPPGLAGGQETQYF
TGTGCCAGCAGCCCACCTGGTCTAGCGGGGGGTCAAGAGACCCAGTACTTC
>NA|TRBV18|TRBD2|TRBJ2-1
CASSPRGLADGEQFF
TGTGCCAGCTCACCACGAGGACTAGCGGATGGTGAGCAGTTCTTC
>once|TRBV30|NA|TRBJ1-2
CAWRVLVRSTYTTNYGYTF
TGTGCCTGGCGTGTCCTGGTCAGGTCCACTTACACAACTAACTATGGCTACACCTTC
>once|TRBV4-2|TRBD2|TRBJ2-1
CASSQMGVLTSGDEQFF
TGTGCCAGCAGCCAGATGGGGGTACTGACTAGCGGGGATGAGCAGTTCTTC
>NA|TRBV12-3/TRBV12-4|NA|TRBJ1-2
CASSSGERYGYTF
TGTGCCAGCAGTTCGGGGGAGCGCTATGGCTACACCTTC